This record covers a single T cell receptor (beta chain). This receptor's antigen is unknown. Qualities for individual bases were not recorded, and no much larger clone is one base off. The sample belongs to a study of cytomegalovirus exposure and HLA in healthy donors (dated by TCRdb to about 2017). At the level of the whole study: An earlier analysis of 550 to 700 of the donors reported 250 to 350 Gb of sequence data and some 100 million unique TCR beta sequences from some 180 million T cells. An early release that covered around 590 HLA-typed donors contained about 290 gigabases of sequencing data and tens of millions of unique TCR sequences. Among the roughly 410 genotyped donors, 81% belonged to the genetic ancestry cluster associated with self-reported Caucasian donors. The study was designed to test whether signatures of past pathogen exposure could be identified by cataloging public T cell receptors. The study profiled the T cell repertoires of some 610 subjects by immunosequencing and related them to cytomegalovirus serostatus. A separate validation cohort of roughly 130 different subjects was used in addition to the approximately 700-subject first cohort. The study combined high-throughput TCR immunosequencing, statistical association of individual TCRs with disease status, and machine learning to predict cytomegalovirus infection status. A later analysis re-examined previously published TCR beta repertoires from about 700 donors and added high-resolution HLA genotyping to investigate patterns of TCR occurrence. Rather than drawing on any new phenotypic data, the later analysis identified candidate immune exposures from TCR beta sequences and the way those sequences occurred across donors. In an earlier analysis of over 550 of the donors, high-throughput TCR beta sequencing was used to judge whether each TCR beta V gene segment behaved as functional or pseudogenic. Donor age, sex, ethnicity and CMV serostatus were collected together with the repertoire data. Genome-wide SNP genotypes for about 60% of the roughly 700 donors were used in a later genetic analysis, which treated that subset as a discovery cohort. All discovery cohort repertoires had been generated on a single sequencing platform. Class I and class II HLA loci were covered by the typing at four-digit resolution. Typing coverage varied by locus: about 629-640 donors for A, B, C, DRB1 and DQB1; roughly 560 for DQA1; around 570 for DPA1; some 470 for DPB1. Four to six DR-DQ haplotypes were handled as single units for association and clustering, since linkage in the cohort was strong. Among 398 genotyped donors of the cohort, an average of about 240,000 unique TCR beta nucleotide sequences were sequenced per donor, roughly 18% of them non-productive.

From the cysteine through the phenylalanine, the CDR3 covers 13 amino acids. Of all the DNA, just the CDR3 is kept, 39 bases in frame from base 1. CDR1 SGDLS and CDR2 YYNGEE were looked up in the germline V gene. Trimming takes 7 bases off V and 0 bases off J; junction bases not matched to a gene: 1. The cohort consisted of 600 to 700 healthy bone marrow donors. All cohort members were sampled while nominally healthy, although unrecorded immune exposures were likely present. The donor tested CMV seronegative, placing the donor among the 350 or so seronegative members of the cohort. Every donor gave a peripheral blood sample, and the peripheral blood mononuclear cells from that sample were used for TCR beta sequencing. Genomic DNA extraction from the blood cell samples was performed with the Qiagen DNeasy Blood Extraction Kit. Library method: the immunoSEQ multiplex PCR assay. The multiplex PCR relied on a mix of 60 forward primers for TCR Vbeta segments and 13 reverse primers for TCR Jbeta segments. A multiplex PCR assay on genomic DNA amplified the CDR3 region of rearranged TCR beta genes. The amplified TCR beta libraries were sequenced on the Illumina HiSeq System as 87-base-pair reads. The original methods were these. Across the 670 or so repertoires, a later analysis counted tens of millions of unique TCR beta chains, around 10 million of which were shared by at least two donors. A nearest-neighbor algorithm error-corrected the raw reads and collapsed the reads into unique sequences, merging closely related sequences to remove PCR and sequencing errors. Alignment of CDR3 sequences to IMGT reference sequences was used to assign V, D and J gene segments. Each retained sequence needed at least a six-nucleotide match to both a V gene segment and a J gene segment. Rearrangements were classified as productive when the CDR3 lacked stop codons and remained in frame with V and J, and all other rearrangements were classified as non-productive. CDR3 was defined by IMGT convention, running from the second conserved V-encoded cysteine to the conserved J-encoded phenylalanine. The earlier analysis of roughly 590 of the donors excluded sequences that lacked an unambiguous match to a single V gene segment. In an earlier analysis of a few hundred of the donors, V segments were called functional above 56.7% productive rearrangements and were called segregating when the between-donor standard deviation exceeded 5%. To diagnose cytomegalovirus status from the catalog of TCR beta chain sequences, a statistical classification framework was built. In a later analysis, V and J genes were assigned by comparing TCR nucleotide sequences against IMGT/GENE-DB human TR gene sequences. Using the TCRdist pipeline, a later analysis assigned CDR3 sequences along with most-parsimonious VDJ recombination scenarios. In a later analysis, every TCR beta chain was defined by the combination of its CDR3 amino acid sequence and its V-gene family, and reads without a unique V-gene family were dropped. A later analysis removed several hundred highly shared, low-generation-probability nucleotide sequences to deal with suspected cross-contamination and a sequencing artifact. In a later analysis, a clonal expansion index for each public chain was calculated from normalized within-repertoire ranks of inferred template counts. Generation probabilities in a later analysis came from a VDJ recombination model fitted to out-of-frame rearrangements, and those results were checked against IGoR. Hypergeometric tests were used in a later analysis to score TCR-TCR, TCR-HLA and TCR-CMV co-occurrence, with a repertoire-size bias correction applied to the TCR pairs. To estimate false discovery rates, a later analysis permuted the HLA or CMV assignments 20 times. In a later analysis, co-occurring TCRs were grouped with DBSCAN, and TCRdist sequence similarity was added when clustering was performed within HLA-allele-positive subsets. Co-occurrence clustering excluded repertoires with fewer than 30,000 or more than 120,000 public chains, plus five with anomalous nucleotide sharing. TCRdb retrieved this table from immuneACCESS and kept in-frame rearrangements only. Not all clones are present; in checked studies, unresolved V genes account for under half, and no reason is known for the remainder. V and J calls and clone size follow that table, whereas D and trimming were derived from the DNA. The sample table records 110,000 to 150,000 clones; around 79% of these occur just once. The ten largest clones take up about 4% of the sample.

The full study reports these points: A further reported finding was that TCR beta sequences accurately predicted the HLA-A and HLA-B alleles for most subjects in the first cohort. The study gave a list of roughly 150 TCR beta chains associated with cytomegalovirus. A later analysis found that TCR association rates varied across HLA loci, with DRB1 alleles showing the most associated TCRs and HLA-C alleles the fewest. In a later analysis, 16,951 TCR beta sequences were associated with specific HLA alleles at a false discovery rate of 0.05. According to a later analysis, most CMV-associated TCR beta chains appeared to be HLA-restricted, and the HLA associations seemed to be driven largely by CMV exposure. Sequencing depth was assumed to be roughly uniform across donors in the presence/absence analyses, though that assumption may not hold. The only immune exposure information available for the cohort was CMV serostatus. Most TCR sequences were observed very rarely across donors, whereas some public TCRs were present in many individuals. In vitro tests confirmed that a few of the cytomegalovirus-associated TCR beta chains recognize cytomegalovirus antigens. In an earlier analysis of fewer than 700 of the donors, most TCR beta V segments appeared in productive rearrangements about 87% or about 30% of the time, broadly matching IMGT annotations. Several of the top co-occurrence clusters appeared to be linked to parvovirus B19, influenza, CMV and Epstein-Barr virus, according to a later analysis. A later analysis found that HLA-associated TCR beta chains were more clonally expanded and had lower generation probabilities than equally common non-associated chains. According to a later genetic analysis, donors in an Asian-associated ancestry cluster had fewer N-insertions in productive TCRs than the approximately 700-donor mean. Correlated functional status among segregating V segments might be attributable to linkage disequilibrium, but an unknown experimental factor could not be ruled out. Assigning TCR associations to individual alleles was difficult when HLA alleles, especially DR and DQ, strongly co-occurred. In a later genetic analysis, a missense DCLRE1C variant was associated with V-gene and J-gene trimming of TCR beta chains, and the association was replicated in an independent cohort. This cohort had only TCR beta chains sequenced, and the lack of alpha or paired-chain data limited which features could be detected. Because HLA typing was missing for some donors at each locus, association tests included only the typed subset. Because the 87-base-pair reads could not distinguish some IMGT-functional V segments, including TRBV6-2 and TRBV6-3, those segments were excluded. A cluster of highly shared sequence variants was judged likely to be a technical artifact of the sequencing pipeline. In both the original and validation cohorts, the classifier was reported to diagnose cytomegalovirus status with high specificity and sensitivity. Because counts were too low, approximately 18 rarely observed V segments, including chromosome 9 orphons, were excluded from the earlier analysis of roughly 580 of the donors. It was suggested by the authors that the approach could potentially be generalized to other disease states and immunological phenotypes.

The chain was built from TRBV9 and TRBJ2-5; TRBD1 lines up with 9 middle nucleotides. Sequencing was carried out using PBMCs. The origin of this receptor is a male donor in good health and CMV-seronegative. DNA sequence: TGTGCCAGCGGGACAGGGAACCAAGAGACCCAGTACTTC. It specifies CASGTGNQETQYF.